In its sample, the clone carrying this TCR beta chain was seen a few times. The entry originates in a study of T-cell reconstitution after alpha-beta-depleted transplantation in children. Library preparation (for TCRbeta) was performed with unique molecular identifiers. A single record per CDR3 protein comes from TCRdb applying MiXCR to the PCR reads. The table shows some 350,000 distinct CDR3 sequences, with around 10% occurring only once. The sequencing used PBMCs from the stem cell graft donor, collected from the stem cell graft. This receptor was taken from a human donor who donated a stem cell graft to a child with acute lymphoblastic leukemia.

The CDR3 region has the DNA TGTGCCAGCAGCTTAGTCGACGCCTACAATGAGCAGTTCTTC. Amino acid sequence: CASSLVDAYNEQFF. The chain couples TRBV11-2 to TRBJ2-1; D ambiguous. Trimming took off 1 base at V and 2 bases at J, with 6 bases between the two ends. Germline V gene lookup returns CDR1 SGHAT and CDR2 FQNNGV. This CDR3 is built from 14 residues.